A single sample gave rise to the 20 T cell receptor beta chains below, sequenced in a study of post-analysis software for immune sequencing data. These receptors' targets are unknown. Whole-study results and caveats: TRBV segments more frequent in patients than in controls numbered several and included TRBV5-6, TRBV5-1 and TRBV20-1.

Unique molecular identifiers had been added to the TCR beta cDNA libraries. MiXCR, run by TCRdb on the PCR reads, gives a single entry per CDR3 protein. Of under 200,000 distinct CDR3 sequences in the sample, roughly 28% are singletons; the top ten hold less than 4%. The sample taken for sequencing was blood. The receptors originated from a girl between 2 and 17 years old with multiple sclerosis.

This clonotype was observed a handful of times. V is TRBV29-1 and J is TRBJ1-1, with D possibly being TRBD1 (6 bases). Germline V CDR1 and CDR2: SQVTM, ANQGSEA. Trimming shortened V by 0 bases and J by 7 bases, and 24 bases separated the two germline ends. This CDR3 has 17 amino acids. CDR3 sequence (DNA): TGCAGCGTTGAAGATTGGGGTGAAGGGGGACCTGGTGGTGAAGCTTTCTTT. Translating it yields CSVEDWGEGGPGGEAFF. Together with reference TRBV29-1 and TRBJ1-1, the CDR3 gives the full variable domain: SAVISQKPSRDICQRGTSLTIQCQVDSQVTMMFWYRQQPGQSLTLIATANQGSEATYESGFVIDKFPISRPNLTFSTLTVSNMSPEDSSIYLCSVEDWGEGGPGGEAFFGQGTRLTVV.

The sample holds many counts of this clonotype. The J gene is TRBJ1-2, the V gene TRBV20-1; 8 nucleotides line up with TRBD1. The germline V gene has CDR1 DFQATT and CDR2 SNEGSKA (reference sequence). The CDR3 is 13 residues long. Trimming cost V 6 bases and J 5 bases; bases outside gene matches: 8. This CDR3 is CSAPQGVTYGYTF. The CDR3 nucleotides read TGCAGTGCGCCACAGGGGGTCACTTATGGCTACACCTTC.

To note about this clonotype: A read error may be the cause here, since a much bigger clone is one base away. This CDR3 is CASSQESGGAETQYF. The CDR3 DNA is TGTGCCAGCAGCCAAGAGTCAGGGGGCGCGGAGACCCAGTACTTC. The chain joins TRBV3-1 to TRBJ2-5; 8 bases map to TRBD1. The CDR3 is 15 residues long. Germline V gene data show CDR1 as LGHDT and CDR2 as YNNKEL (reference sequence). Unmatched junction bases numbered 5, after V lost 0 bases and J lost 5 bases.

This clonotype was seen ten or more times. The V gene is TRBV15, the J gene TRBJ1-5; D is unclear. CDR3 length: 17 amino acids. The germline CDR1 and CDR2 sequences are LNHNV and YYDKDF (reference sequence). Trimming shortened V by 0 bases and J by 6 bases, and 18 bases separated the two germline ends. The CDR3 is CATSRDLTDAGSQPQHF. The DNA of the CDR3 is TGTGCCACCAGCAGAGATCTCACGGACGCCGGTAGTCAGCCCCAGCATTTT. The variable domain in full, with the rest retrieved from reference TRBV15 and TRBJ1-5, is DAMVIQNPRYQVTQFGKPVTLSCSQTLNHNVMYWYQQKSSQAPKLLFHYYDKDFNNEADTPDNFQSRRPNTSFCFLDIRSPGLGDTAMYLCATSRDLTDAGSQPQHFGDGTRLSIL.

For this clonotype: A much larger clone differs from this one at a single base, so this may be a read error. The V gene is TRBV5-1, the J gene TRBJ2-5; tentatively, D is TRBD2 (5 bases). With 4 bases removed from V and 11 bases from J, the gap between germline ends came to 15 bases. From germline, CDR1 is SGHRS and CDR2 YFSETQ. The CDR3 contains 12 residues. DNA of the CDR3: TGCGCCAGCAGCCCCCCAGCGGATGAGCAGTACTTC. Translating gives CASSPPADEQYF.

This clonotype was seen repeatedly, ten times or more. V gene TRBV20-1 combines with J gene TRBJ2-1; D tentatively fits TRBD1 or TRBD2 (6 bases each). CDR3 length equals 13 residues. V was shortened by 5 bases and J by 7 bases, with 15 bases between the two germline ends. Per germline, CDR1 DFQATT and CDR2 SNEGSKA (reference sequence). CDR3 sequence (DNA): TGCAGTGCTTCGGGGGCGGACCTTAATGAGCAGTTCTTC. Its protein is CSASGADLNEQFF.

This rearrangement joins TRBV5-1 to TRBJ2-2; 12 nucleotides line up with TRBD2. This CDR3 has 17 amino acids. V lost 1 base to trimming and J lost 5 bases; unmatched junction nucleotides: 6. CDR1 is SGHRS, CDR2 YFSETQ, per germline. The CDR3 region is CASSLRLAGERTGELFF. CDR3 DNA sequence: TGCGCCAGCAGCTTGAGACTAGCGGGAGAAAGGACCGGGGAGCTGTTTTTT.

In regard to this clonotype: It may be a read error: a sequence one base away is much more abundant. The rearrangement links TRBV29-1 to TRBJ1-2; maybe TRBD1 (6 bases). The CDR3 contains 12 residues. Germline CDR1 and CDR2: SQVTM and ANQGSEA. In DNA, the CDR3 is TGCGGCGTCGGGGGACAAATGTATGGCTACACCTTC. It is translated as CGVGGQMYGYTF.

This clonotype has ten or more counts. The J gene is TRBJ2-7, the V gene TRBV10-3, with D uncertain. With 10 bases removed from V and 2 bases from J, the gap between germline ends came to 12 bases. The CDR3 contains 12 residues. The V gene's germline CDR1 is ENHRY and CDR2 SYGVKD. As DNA, the CDR3 is TGTGCCACCCTCGACTTTACCTACGAGCAGTACTTC. Amino acid sequence: CATLDFTYEQYF.

Turning to this clonotype: Since a much larger clone is just one base distant, this may be a read error. No conserved phenylalanine or tryptophan is present at the end of the CDR3, so a read error is the likely explanation. This chain joins TRBV2 and TRBJ2-1, with D possibly TRBD2 on 5 matching bases. The CDR3 contains 12 residues. V was shortened by 3 bases and J by 8 bases, with 8 bases between the two germline ends. CDR1 and CDR2 (germline): SNHLY, FYNNEI. In DNA, the CDR3 is TGTGCCAGCAGTGAGAGCGGCTATGAGCAGTTCGTC. Protein sequence: CASSESGYEQFV.

Comments on this clonotype: The germline gene is not matched at one end of the junction; a read error may be the cause. The V call is TRBV3-1, the J call TRBJ2-1; D gene uncertain. The CDR3 has 12 amino acids. Germline lookup yields CDR1 LGHDT and CDR2 YNNKEL (reference sequence). CDR3 coding DNA: TGTGCCCGCAGCCAAGTGGATGATGAGCAGTTCTTC. It translates to CARSQVDDEQFF.

The chain employs TRBV6-6 and TRBJ1-2; no reliable D call. V gave up 2 bases and J gave up 4 bases, with 11 bases separating them. The CDR3 length is 14 residues. Germline CDR1 and CDR2: MNHNY and SVGAGI (reference sequence). This CDR3 reads CASSYGEIIYGYTF. CDR3 nucleotides: TGTGCCAGCAGTTACGGGGAGATCATCTATGGCTACACCTTC.

This sequence joins TRBV7-9 and TRBJ1-2, with 10 bases matching TRBD1. Trimming took 5 bases from V and 4 from J; bases not matched to a gene: 10. The CDR3 is made up of 16 amino acids. CDR1 is SEHNR, CDR2 FQNEAQ, per germline (reference sequence). The CDR3 DNA reads as TGTGCCAGCAGCCGCAGGGGACAGGGGATGTCCTATGGCTACACCTTC. The encoded protein is CASSRRGQGMSYGYTF.

The CDR3 DNA reads as TGTGCCAGCAGTGACTCGGGACACAATGAGCAGTTCTTC. Translation: CASSDSGHNEQFF. The V call is TRBV6-4, the J call TRBJ2-1; D possibly matches TRBD1 or TRBD2 (5 bases each). Trimming cost V 0 bases and J 5 bases, with 5 bases left between them. The CDR3 extends over 13 amino acids. Germline V CDR1 and CDR2: MRHNA, SNTAGT.

In its sample, this clonotype was seen many times. This sequence joins TRBV29-1 and TRBJ1-1; D is uncertain. V was pared by 4 bases and J by 9 bases, with 9 bases between. CDR3 length: 10 residues. Per the germline V gene, CDR1 is SQVTM and CDR2 is ANQGSEA. The DNA of the CDR3 is TGCAGCGTTGTTCAGGACCAAGCTTTCTTT. Translating gives CSVVQDQAFF.

In the case of this clonotype: This clone may be a read error of a much larger clone one base away. The gene calls are TRBV7-9 and TRBJ2-1; a weak D match, TRBD2 (5 bases). Germline loops: CDR1 SEHNR, CDR2 FQNEAQ (reference sequence). Trimming took off 2 bases at V and 7 bases at J, with 12 bases between the two ends. CDR3 length equals 14 residues. CDR3 sequence reads: CASSLIRGYNEQFF. The CDR3 DNA follows: TGTGCCAGCAGCTTAATTCGAGGGTATAATGAGCAGTTCTTC.

The table lists this clonotype with many counts. The chain employs TRBV7-9 and TRBJ2-7; the match to TRBD1 covers 7 bases. The CDR3 runs 15 residues. The junction had 7 bases not matched to a gene; V was cut back by 5 bases and J by 0 bases. CDR1 is SEHNR and CDR2 is FQNEAQ in the germline V gene (reference sequence). The CDR3 sequence is CASSPGQVYSYEQYF. CDR3 nucleotides: TGTGCCAGCAGCCCTGGACAGGTGTACTCCTACGAGCAGTACTTC.

This clonotype was found many times. The J gene is TRBJ1-5, the V gene TRBV30, with 7 bases lining up with TRBD1. The CDR3 is 14 amino acids. In germline, CDR1 is GTSNPN, CDR2 SVGIG (reference sequence). The J segment lost 7 bases and the V segment lost 5 bases, leaving 11 bases of the junction unmatched. The CDR3 DNA reads as TGTGCCTGGCGGGACAGCGGAATGGGACAGCCCCAGCATTTT. Protein sequence: CAWRDSGMGQPQHF.

This clonotype was detected ten times or more. V and J are TRBV5-1 and TRBJ2-5; 8 bases map to TRBD1. Germline V gives CDR1 SGHRS, CDR2 YFSETQ. The CDR3 loop spans 13 amino acids. After removal of 3 bases from V and 4 bases from J, the junction contained 2 bases not matched to a gene. DNA of the CDR3: TGCGCCAGCAGCTGGGGGACAGGAGAGACCCAGTACTTC. This codes for CASSWGTGETQYF.

This clonotype occurred many times. The rearrangement joins TRBV5-1 to TRBJ2-7; D might be TRBD2 (6 bases). The V and J ends lost 2 bases and 12 bases respectively, with 18 bases between them. This CDR3 contains 13 residues. Germline values: CDR1 SGHRS, CDR2 YFSETQ. The CDR3: CASSFGGSGDVYF. DNA for the CDR3: TGCGCCAGCAGCTTCGGGGGATCGGGGGATGTGTACTTC.